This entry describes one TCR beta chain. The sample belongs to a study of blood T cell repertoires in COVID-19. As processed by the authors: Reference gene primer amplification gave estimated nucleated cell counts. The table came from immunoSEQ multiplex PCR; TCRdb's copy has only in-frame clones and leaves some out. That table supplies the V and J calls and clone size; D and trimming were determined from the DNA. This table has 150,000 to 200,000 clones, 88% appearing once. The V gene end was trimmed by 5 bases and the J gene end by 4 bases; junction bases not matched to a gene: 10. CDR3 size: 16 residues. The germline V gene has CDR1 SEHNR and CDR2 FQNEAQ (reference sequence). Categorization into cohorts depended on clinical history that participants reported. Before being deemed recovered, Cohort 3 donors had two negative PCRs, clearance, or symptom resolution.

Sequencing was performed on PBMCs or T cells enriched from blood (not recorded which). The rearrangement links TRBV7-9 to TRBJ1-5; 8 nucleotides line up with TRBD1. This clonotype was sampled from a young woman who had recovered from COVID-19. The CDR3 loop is CASSPGGSRGNQPQHF. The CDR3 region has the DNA TGTGCCAGCAGCCCAGGGGGCTCGAGGGGGAATCAGCCCCAGCATTTT. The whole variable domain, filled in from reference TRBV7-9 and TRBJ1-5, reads DTGVSQNPRHKITKRGQNVTFRCDPISEHNRLYWYRQTLGQGPEFLTYFQNEAQLEKSRLLSDRFSAERPKGSFSTLEIQRTEQGDSAMYLCASSPGGSRGNQPQHFGDGTRLSIL.